This passage covers 17 T cell receptor beta chains from one sample sequenced in a study of CD8+CD57+ T cells in acquired aplastic anemia. Profiling of TCR beta VDJ combinations and CDR3 sequences used genomic DNA as template. TCRdb re-called the reads through MiXCR, storing one row per CDR3 protein. The sample records about 160,000 distinct CDR3 sequences, 35% to 55% being singletons. Sequenced sample: sorted CD4+, CD8+, or CD8+CD57+ T cells (not recorded which) from PBMCs. The source is a human donor in good health.

The rearrangement uses TRBV7-9 and TRBJ1-2; perhaps TRBD1 as D (6 bases). The CDR3 contains 13 residues. The germline CDR1 and CDR2 sequences are SEHNR and FQNEAQ (reference sequence). The V and J ends lost 5 bases and 6 bases respectively, with 13 bases between them. The CDR3, as DNA: TGTGCCAGCAGCAAACAGGGATCCCATGGCTACACCTTC. Translation: CASSKQGSHGYTF.

Notes on this clonotype: This may be a read error: a much more frequent sequence differs by one nucleotide. V and J are TRBV11-1 and TRBJ2-4; TRBD2 aligns across 10 bases. J lost 9 bases, V lost 5 bases, and 13 bases had no gene match. CDR1 and CDR2 from the germline V gene are SGHAT and FQDESV (reference sequence). The CDR3 has 16 residues. The CDR3, as DNA: TGTGCCAGCAGCGGGGGACTAGCGACCAGTGGTGGCATTCAGTACTTC. This encodes CASSGGLATSGGIQYF.

This clonotype was seen only once. This chain links TRBV15 with TRBJ2-7, with a weak D call TRBD2 (6 bases). The V end lost 0 bases, the J end lost 3 bases, and 12 bases lay between the germline ends. Germline lookup yields CDR1 LNHNV and CDR2 YYDKDF (reference sequence). This CDR3 region has 15 residues. The DNA of the CDR3 is TGTGCCACCAGCAGAGATGGCCTCGGGGGCTACGAGCAGTACTTC. Its protein product is CATSRDGLGGYEQYF.

This clonotype was recorded once. The V gene is TRBV11-2, the J gene TRBJ1-2; 8 bases agree with TRBD1. J was trimmed by 2 bases and V by 1 base; bases with no gene match: 3. Germline V gene data show CDR1 as SGHAT and CDR2 as FQNNGV. The CDR3 is 15 amino acids. CDR3 amino acids: CASSLVDRANYGYTF. CDR3 bases: TGTGCCAGCAGCTTAGTGGACAGGGCCAACTATGGCTACACCTTC.

This clonotype has ten or more counts. The J gene is TRBJ2-2, the V gene TRBV5-5, with D hard to call. From germline, CDR1 is SGHKS and CDR2 YYEKEE (reference sequence). The CDR3 is 13 residues long. Trimming took 1 base from V and 4 from J, leaving 5 bases between them. This chain's CDR3 is CASSLTGTGELFF. The DNA for the CDR3 is TGTGCCAGCAGCTTGACCGGCACCGGGGAGCTGTTTTTT.

This clonotype was seen a single time. CDR3 in DNA: TGCAGTGCTGTCCAGGGAGATCAGCCCCAGCATTTT. This codes for CSAVQGDQPQHF. The chain employs TRBV20-1 and TRBJ1-5; a possible D gene is TRBD1 (5 bases). The CDR3 runs to 12 residues. Per germline, CDR1 DFQATT and CDR2 SNEGSKA (reference sequence). V was shortened by 5 bases and J by 5 bases, with 10 bases between the two germline ends.

The V and J genes are TRBV7-6 and TRBJ2-1; possibly TRBD1 or TRBD2 for D (5 bases each). Looked up from germline, CDR1 is SGHVS and CDR2 is FNYEAQ. The CDR3 has 14 residues. Trimming took off 10 bases at V and 1 base at J, with 14 bases between the two ends. Written as DNA, the CDR3 is TGTGCCACCCAGCCGGGACGGTCCTACAATGAGCAGTTCTTC. Translating it yields CATQPGRSYNEQFF.

With regard to this clonotype: One end of the junction does not line up with germline, which may come from a read error. This chain links TRBV19 with TRBJ1-3; D call uncertain. CDR3 length equals 13 residues. From germline, CDR1 is LNHDA and CDR2 SQIVND (reference sequence). CDR3: CASLGLFGNTIYF. As DNA, the CDR3 is TGCGCCAGCCTTGGACTGTTTGGAAACACCATATATTTT.

Of note for this clonotype: A junction end diverges from the germline sequence, so it may reflect a read error. The chain combines TRBV10-3 with TRBJ1-6; D may be TRBD1 (6 bases). The CDR3 covers 15 residues. Looked up from germline, CDR1 is ENHRY and CDR2 is SYGVKD. The CDR3: CASSPNGGRNSPLHF. CDR3 sequence (DNA): TGTGCCAGCAGTCCGAACGGGGGGCGTAATTCACCCCTCCACTTT.

This clonotype was recorded many times. V is TRBV14 and J is TRBJ1-6; D is unresolved. The V gene lost 2 bases and the J gene lost 12 bases, with 11 bases spanning the gap. Germline CDR1 SGHDN, CDR2 FVKESK. The CDR3 totals 13 residues. CDR3 residues: CASSQSRQLPLHF. In DNA, the CDR3 is TGTGCCAGCAGCCAATCTCGCCAGTTACCCCTCCACTTT.

There are many counts of this clonotype. The chain joins TRBV7-9 to TRBJ1-4; D not resolved. The length of the CDR3 is 15 residues. Per germline, CDR1 SEHNR and CDR2 FQNEAQ (reference sequence). Trimming shortened V by 5 bases and J by 0 bases, and 10 bases separated the two germline ends. CDR3 DNA: TGTGCCAGCAGCCCCGACGGTGCAACTAATGAAAAACTGTTTTTT. Translating gives CASSPDGATNEKLFF.

V usage is TRBV19 and J usage is TRBJ2-1, with a weak D call TRBD2 (6 bases). CDR1 LNHDA and CDR2 SQIVND come from the germline V gene (reference sequence). V was cut by 5 bases and J by 9 bases, with 11 bases left in between. The CDR3 loop spans 12 amino acids. Written as DNA, the CDR3 is TGTGCCAGTAGTCTACTCGGGGGTGAGCAGTTCTTC. Amino acid sequence: CASSLLGGEQFF.

This clonotype was seen a few times. This chain connects TRBV30 to TRBJ1-5, with 7 bases identical to TRBD1. The CDR3 contains 13 residues. J lost 4 bases, V lost 1 base, and 1 base had no gene match. The V gene's germline CDR1 is GTSNPN and CDR2 SVGIG (reference sequence). CDR3 region: CAWSAQGNQPQHF. Here the CDR3 DNA reads TGTGCCTGGAGTGCACAGGGGAATCAGCCCCAGCATTTT.

This clonotype was found many times. V and J are TRBV20-1 and TRBJ1-1; D call uncertain. The ends were cut back, 3 bases at V and 6 bases at J, with 11 bases in the middle. CDR1 and CDR2 (germline): DFQATT, SNEGSKA (reference sequence). The CDR3 has 12 residues. The CDR3 here is CSARVSFPEAFF. The DNA of the CDR3 is TGCAGTGCTAGGGTTTCGTTCCCTGAAGCTTTCTTT.

The chain recombines TRBV29-1 with TRBJ2-1; D remains ambiguous. V lost 4 bases to trimming and J lost 4 bases, with 5 bases between them. The V gene's germline CDR1 is SQVTM and CDR2 ANQGSEA. This CDR3 is 11 amino acids long. For the CDR3, the DNA is TGCAGCGTTGCCATATACAATGAGCAGTTCTTC. It is translated as CSVAIYNEQFF.

This clonotype was seen more than once but under ten times. The V call is TRBV7-3, the J call TRBJ2-5, with 12 bases lining up with TRBD1. Trimming at V came to 10 bases and at J to 5 bases, leaving 5 bases not matched to a gene. CDR1 SGHTA and CDR2 FQGTGA come from the germline V gene. This CDR3 has 13 amino acids. In nucleotides, the CDR3 is TGTGCCACCGGAGGGACAGGGGGCGAGACCCAGTACTTC. It is translated as CATGGTGGETQYF.

The genes are TRBV2 and TRBJ2-5, with TRBD1 matching 8 bases. The germline CDR1 and CDR2 sequences are SNHLY and FYNNEI. The V and J ends lost 7 bases and 10 bases, in that order; junction bases with no gene match: 17. The CDR3 is made up of 15 amino acids. The CDR3 sequence is CASNPGAGGAQNQYF. CDR3 bases: TGTGCCAGCAACCCTGGGGCAGGGGGCGCCCAGAACCAGTACTTC.